This TCR beta chain was obtained from a study of blood T cell repertoires in COVID-19. As handled by the study authors: The authors estimated nucleated cell counts from reference gene primer amplification. The data were produced by immunoSEQ multiplex PCR, yet TCRdb's version contains in-frame clones alone and is incomplete. The DNA gave D and trimming, while V, J and clone size come from that table. This table has roughly 250,000 clones, about 85% appearing once. With 5 bases removed from V and 4 bases from J, the gap between germline ends came to 14 bases. Looked up from germline, CDR1 is MNHEY and CDR2 is SMNVEV (reference sequence). CDR3 length: 14 residues.

The sequencing input was peripheral blood. This rearrangement joins TRBV27 to TRBJ1-2; D is perhaps TRBD1 (6 bases). This clonotype originated in a human donor with COVID-19, enrolled during active disease. The donor label of this sample is uncertain. CDR3 loop: CASSTRGPGYGYTF. In nucleotides, the CDR3 is TGTGCCAGCAGTACCAGGGGTCCCGGCTATGGCTACACCTTC.